A single sample is the source of the 27 T cell receptor beta chains below, sequenced in a study of T cells in Graves' hyperthyroidism and ophthalmopathy. RNA transcripts gave rise to amplified TCR beta CDR3 regions. The HTBI primer set drove a first-round RT-PCR of the TCR CDR3. One entry per CDR3 protein results from TCRdb running MiXCR on the multiplex PCR reads. Found here are roughly 740,000 distinct CDR3 sequences, about 15% of them singletons; the top ten hold under 9.5%. Sequencing used blood. The receptors originated from a man aged 18 to 30 with Graves' hyperthyroidism.

This clonotype was found many times. The gene calls are TRBV28 and TRBJ1-1; D might be TRBD1 (5 bases). The germline gives CDR1 MDHEN, CDR2 SYDVKM. Trimming removed 6 bases at V and 7 bases at J, with 9 bases between. The CDR3 has 11 residues. CDR3 sequence (DNA): TGTGCCAGCAGACTGCAGGGTGAAGCTTTCTTT. Encoded protein: CASRLQGEAFF.

This chain uses TRBV5-1 with TRBJ2-4; D ambiguous. V lost 1 base to trimming and J lost 3 bases, with 11 bases between them. Germline-derived CDR1 and CDR2 are SGHRS and YFSETQ. The CDR3 is made up of 15 amino acids. The CDR3 DNA is TGCGCCAGCAGCTTGCCCGGGTATGACAAAAACATTCAGTACTTC. Translated: CASSLPGYDKNIQYF.

The gene calls are TRBV7-9 and TRBJ2-2; 7 bases fit TRBD1. Per germline, CDR1 SEHNR and CDR2 FQNEAQ (reference sequence). The CDR3 sequence is 13 residues long. V was clipped by 5 bases and J by 7 bases; unmatched bases: 4. The CDR3 DNA reads as TGTGCCAGCAGCGCCCAGGGGGACGGGGAGCTGTTTTTT. It translates to CASSAQGDGELFF. Looking up the rest from reference TRBV7-9 and TRBJ2-2 gives the full variable domain: DTGVSQNPRHKITKRGQNVTFRCDPISEHNRLYWYRQTLGQGPEFLTYFQNEAQLEKSRLLSDRFSAERPKGSFSTLEIQRTEQGDSAMYLCASSAQGDGELFFGEGSRLTVL.

This clonotype was detected ten times or more. This chain links TRBV18 with TRBJ2-1; no clear D gene. The CDR3 contains 15 residues. The germline gives CDR1 KGHSH, CDR2 LQKENI. Trimming shortened V by 2 bases and J by 0 bases, and 8 bases separated the two germline ends. The CDR3 nucleotides read TGTGCCAGCTCACCAGGTGAAAGCTCCTACAATGAGCAGTTCTTC. Its protein product is CASSPGESSYNEQFF.

This clonotype was found a few times. The V gene is TRBV20-1, the J gene TRBJ2-7; 10 bases are a match to TRBD1. The germline V gene has CDR1 DFQATT and CDR2 SNEGSKA (reference sequence). The CDR3 has 14 amino acids. Trimming cost V 2 bases and J 3 bases; bases outside gene matches: 4. CDR3 nucleotide sequence: TGCAGTGCTAGATCTCGGACAGGGGGCTACGAGCAGTACTTC. This encodes CSARSRTGGYEQYF.

This clonotype has more than one count but fewer than ten. The J gene is TRBJ1-5, the V gene TRBV6-1, with D perhaps matching TRBD1 (6 bases). The CDR3 is 13 amino acids. Germline CDR1 reads MNHNS; CDR2 reads SASEGT. Trimming left V 7 bases short and J 4 bases short, with 11 bases between. The CDR3, as DNA: TGTGCCAGCACTATAACAGGGAATCAGCCCCAGCATTTT. Amino acids: CASTITGNQPQHF.

Only a few counts were recorded for this clonotype. V is TRBV11-1 and J is TRBJ1-1, with D unresolved. The CDR3 totals 14 residues. V lost 3 bases and J 2 bases, leaving 10 bases between the germline ends. Germline values: CDR1 SGHAT, CDR2 FQDESV (reference sequence). The CDR3 DNA is TGTGCCAGCAGCTTGGGTTGGGGAAACACTGAAGCTTTCTTT. This encodes CASSLGWGNTEAFF. Using reference TRBV11-1 and TRBJ1-1 for the parts outside the CDR3, the full variable domain is EAEVAQSPRYKITEKSQAVAFWCDPISGHATLYWYRQILGQGPELLVQFQDESVVDDSQLPKDRFSAERLKGVDSTLKIQPAELGDSAMYLCASSLGWGNTEAFFGQGTRLTVV.

The V gene is TRBV29-1, the J gene TRBJ1-2, with 10 bases lining up with TRBD1. V lost 7 bases and J lost 7; bases outside the gene matches: 21. CDR1 and CDR2 from the germline V gene are SQVTM and ANQGSEA. The CDR3 has 17 residues. The CDR3 region is CSASAGSRGGQGIGYTF. The CDR3 DNA is TGCAGCGCGAGCGCTGGGTCGAGAGGGGGACAGGGGATTGGCTACACCTTC.

In the case of this clonotype: A much larger clone lies one base from this, so it may be a read error. The chain uses TRBV2 and TRBJ2-7, with 7 bases identical to TRBD2. This CDR3 has 15 amino acids. From germline, CDR1 is SNHLY and CDR2 FYNNEI. The junction had 16 bases not matched to a gene; V was cut back by 7 bases and J by 7 bases. The CDR3 spells CASTQFGGGKEEQYF. CDR3 in DNA: TGTGCCAGCACCCAATTTGGGGGGGGGAAGGAAGAGCAGTACTTC.

The chain recombines TRBV14 with TRBJ1-4; 7 bases are shared with TRBD1. The V gene's germline CDR1 is SGHDN and CDR2 FVKESK. The V gene end was trimmed by 2 bases and the J gene end by 8 bases; junction bases not matched to a gene: 8. CDR3 length equals 15 residues. In DNA, the CDR3 is TGTGCCAGCAGCCAATACAGGGGACGAGGGGAAAAACTGTTTTTT. Its translation is CASSQYRGRGEKLFF.

This clonotype was observed a few times. The rearrangement links TRBV5-6 to TRBJ2-5; 7 bases are a match to TRBD2. Germline V gene lookup returns CDR1 SGHDT and CDR2 YYEEEE. The J segment lost 10 bases and the V segment lost 4 bases, leaving 13 bases of the junction unmatched. The CDR3 has 14 amino acids. CDR3 coding DNA: TGTGCCAGCAGCCACGGGACTATCCGCCAGAGCCAGTACTTC. Translation gives CASSHGTIRQSQYF.

This clonotype was found a few times. The chain employs TRBV18 and TRBJ2-3; D is unclear. Germline CDR1 is KGHSH and CDR2 is LQKENI. The V end was cut by 0 bases, the J end by 6 bases, with 10 bases between. The length of the CDR3 is 14 residues. CDR3 loop: CASSPPATTDTQYF. In DNA, the CDR3 is TGTGCCAGCTCACCACCGGCCACCACGGATACGCAGTATTTT.

Many counts were recorded for this clonotype. The chain has TRBV30 and TRBJ2-3; 7 bases map to TRBD2. The CDR3 has 14 amino acids. Germline V CDR1 and CDR2: GTSNPN, SVGIG (reference sequence). V lost 1 base to trimming and J lost 7 bases; unmatched junction nucleotides: 8. Here the CDR3 reads CAWSGGGSSHTQYF. CDR3 nucleotides: TGTGCCTGGAGTGGAGGCGGGAGTAGTCATACGCAGTATTTT.

This clonotype came up many times. This chain joins TRBV29-1 and TRBJ2-5, with TRBD1 matching over 9 bases. V lost 6 bases, J lost 10 bases, and 6 bases stayed unmatched. CDR1 and CDR2 (germline): SQVTM, ANQGSEA. The CDR3 loop spans 11 amino acids. DNA of the CDR3: TGCAGCGTCTCCGGGACAGGGTACCAGTACTTC. Its protein is CSVSGTGYQYF.

This clonotype was counted many times. The chain combines TRBV30 with TRBJ2-3; D is unresolved. Trimming removed 0 bases at V and 0 bases at J, with 7 bases between. The CDR3 has 14 residues. From germline, CDR1 is GTSNPN and CDR2 SVGIG (reference sequence). The CDR3 here is CAWSVLGSTDTQYF. In DNA form, the CDR3 reads TGTGCCTGGAGTGTACTGGGGAGCACAGATACGCAGTATTTT.

Ten or more counts support this clonotype. The chain uses TRBV6-1 and TRBJ1-6; a weak D match, TRBD1 (6 bases). The germline gives CDR1 MNHNS, CDR2 SASEGT. Trimming took off 6 bases at V and 6 bases at J, with 18 bases between the two ends. CDR3 length: 16 amino acids. The CDR3 sequence is CASSPRGGIANSPLHF. The CDR3 DNA reads TGTGCCAGCAGCCCAAGGGGGGGGATAGCTAATTCACCCCTCCACTTT.

Concerning this clonotype itself: A much larger clone differs from this one at a single base, so this may be a read error. The chain employs TRBV20-1 and TRBJ1-5; 8 bases align to TRBD1. CDR3 length equals 18 residues. Germline V gene lookup returns CDR1 DFQATT and CDR2 SNEGSKA (reference sequence). Here the CDR3 DNA reads TGCAATGCTAGAAATCGGCGGGGGACAGGCCATAGCAATCAGCCCCAGCATTTT. This translates into CNARNRRGTGHSNQPQHF.

This clonotype was recorded at least ten times. The rearrangement links TRBV7-9 to TRBJ1-2, with 8 bases lining up with TRBD1. CDR3 length: 14 amino acids. The germline V gene encodes CDR1 SEHNR and CDR2 FQNEAQ (reference sequence). Trimming cost V 5 bases and J 7 bases; bases outside gene matches: 9. Written as DNA, the CDR3 is TGTGCCAGCAGCCCAACCTTTGACAGGGGTGGCTACACCTTC. Amino acid sequence: CASSPTFDRGGYTF.

This chain links TRBV7-8 with TRBJ2-2; a possible D gene is TRBD2 (5 bases). V was pared by 5 bases and J by 5 bases, with 12 bases between. The CDR3 length is 14 residues. Germline lookup yields CDR1 SGHVS and CDR2 FQNEAQ. As DNA, the CDR3 is TGTGCCAGCAGCCCCCTTATAGCGACCGGGGAGCTGTTTTTT. Protein: CASSPLIATGELFF.

This clonotype was picked up many times. The rearrangement links TRBV7-3 to TRBJ2-1; D remains ambiguous. This CDR3 region has 14 residues. Trimming pared 1 base from V and 4 bases from J, leaving 8 bases between. Looked up from germline, CDR1 is SGHTA and CDR2 is FQGTGA. CDR3 amino acids: CASSLNPGYNEQFF. In DNA form, the CDR3 reads TGTGCCAGCAGCTTAAATCCAGGATACAATGAGCAGTTCTTC.

The CDR3 DNA reads TGCAGCGTAGCCAACAGGGGCCCCTATGGCTACACCTTC. Translating gives CSVANRGPYGYTF. This chain joins TRBV29-1 and TRBJ1-2; 7 nucleotides line up with TRBD1. Germline V gene data show CDR1 as SQVTM and CDR2 as ANQGSEA. V was pared by 6 bases and J by 4 bases, with 8 bases of the junction left unmatched. The CDR3 sequence is 13 residues long.

This clonotype was recorded many times. The chain links TRBV7-8 to TRBJ2-5; 10 positions match TRBD2. Trimming took 1 base from V and 2 from J; bases not matched to a gene: 7. The CDR3 totals 17 residues. CDR1 is SGHVS and CDR2 is FQNEAQ in the germline V gene. Written as DNA, the CDR3 is TGTGCCAGCAGCTTAGATGTTAGCGGGAGGAATCAAGAGACCCAGTACTTC. It is translated as CASSLDVSGRNQETQYF.

The V gene is TRBV28, the J gene TRBJ1-6; no firm D call. The V end lost 3 bases, the J end lost 9 bases, and 3 bases lay between the germline ends. The CDR3 sequence is 11 residues long. Germline V gives CDR1 MDHEN, CDR2 SYDVKM. CDR3 loop: CASSFGSPLHF. Here the CDR3 DNA reads TGTGCCAGCAGTTTTGGTTCACCCCTCCACTTT.

J is TRBJ2-5 and V is TRBV19; no firm D call. The CDR3 has 15 amino acids. Germline V gene sequence: CDR1 LNHDA, CDR2 SQIVND (reference sequence). V was cut by 1 base and J by 1 base, with 10 bases left in between. The CDR3 DNA reads as TGTGCCAGTAGTATAGGAGGACGTTTCCAAGAGACCCAGTACTTC. It yields the protein CASSIGGRFQETQYF.

This clonotype was observed at least ten times. The chain has TRBV28 and TRBJ1-2; D is unclear. CDR3 length: 15 amino acids. V lost 3 bases to trimming and J lost 1 base, with 12 bases between them. From germline, CDR1 is MDHEN and CDR2 SYDVKM. CDR3 sequence: CASSFSRQYNYGYTF. In DNA, the CDR3 is TGTGCCAGCAGTTTTTCTCGGCAGTATAACTATGGCTACACCTTC.

There are many counts of this clonotype. The J gene is TRBJ2-7, the V gene TRBV13, with TRBD2 matching 8 bases. Trimming removed 1 base from V and 4 bases from J; junction bases left unmatched: 6. CDR3 length: 15 amino acids. Germline V gives CDR1 PRHDT, CDR2 FYEKMQ (reference sequence). DNA of the CDR3: TGTGCCAGCAGCTTAGAGTTAGCGGGATCATACGAGCAGTACTTC. It codes for CASSLELAGSYEQYF.

Many counts were recorded for this clonotype. The chain combines TRBV12-3 or TRBV12-4 with TRBJ1-6; D call uncertain. The V end lost 6 bases, the J end lost 7 bases, and 16 bases lay between the germline ends. The CDR3 contains 15 residues. The CDR3 DNA reads as TGTGCCAGCAGCTCTTCAGATTTGGGGAATTCACCCCTCCACTTT. Translating it yields CASSSSDLGNSPLHF.